The source of this TCR beta chain is a study of CD4 and CD8 cells across lung adenocarcinoma regions. Germline V gene sequence: CDR1 SGHVS, CDR2 FNYEAQ. CDR3 size: 17 residues. J lost 6 bases, V lost 5 bases, and 17 bases had no gene match. Donors had localized lung adenocarcinoma, a non-small cell lung cancer. Each CDR3 protein is one row after TCRdb ran MiXCR on the PCR reads. The repertoire has several thousand distinct CDR3 sequences, less than 50% of them found once; the top ten carry approximately 29%. This chain joins TRBV7-6 and TRBJ2-3; 7 bases match TRBD2. The sample was CD4+ T cells from the margin of a lung tumor. This TCR derives from a male donor with lung adenocarcinoma. The CD4 and CD8 labels of this study may be unreliable. The CDR3, as DNA: TGTGCCAGCAGCGCGGGCTTAGGGGAGGGTGCACAGGATACGCAGTATTTT. This encodes CASSAGLGEGAQDTQYF.